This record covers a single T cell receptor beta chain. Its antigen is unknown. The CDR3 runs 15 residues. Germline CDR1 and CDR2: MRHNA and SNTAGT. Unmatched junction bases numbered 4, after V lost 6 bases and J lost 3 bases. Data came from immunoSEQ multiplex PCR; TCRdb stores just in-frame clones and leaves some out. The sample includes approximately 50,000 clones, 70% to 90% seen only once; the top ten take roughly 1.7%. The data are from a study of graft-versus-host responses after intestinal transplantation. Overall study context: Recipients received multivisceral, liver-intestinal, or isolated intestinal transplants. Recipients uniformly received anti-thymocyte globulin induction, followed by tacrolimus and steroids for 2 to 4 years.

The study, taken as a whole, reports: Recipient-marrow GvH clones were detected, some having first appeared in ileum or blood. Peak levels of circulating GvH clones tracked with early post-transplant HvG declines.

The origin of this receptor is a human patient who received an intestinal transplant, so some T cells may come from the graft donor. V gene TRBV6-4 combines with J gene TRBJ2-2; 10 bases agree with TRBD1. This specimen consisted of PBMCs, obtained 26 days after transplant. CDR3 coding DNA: TGTGCCAGCAGCCCTGGGACAGGGGACACCGGGGAGCTGTTTTTT. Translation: CASSPGTGDTGELFF.